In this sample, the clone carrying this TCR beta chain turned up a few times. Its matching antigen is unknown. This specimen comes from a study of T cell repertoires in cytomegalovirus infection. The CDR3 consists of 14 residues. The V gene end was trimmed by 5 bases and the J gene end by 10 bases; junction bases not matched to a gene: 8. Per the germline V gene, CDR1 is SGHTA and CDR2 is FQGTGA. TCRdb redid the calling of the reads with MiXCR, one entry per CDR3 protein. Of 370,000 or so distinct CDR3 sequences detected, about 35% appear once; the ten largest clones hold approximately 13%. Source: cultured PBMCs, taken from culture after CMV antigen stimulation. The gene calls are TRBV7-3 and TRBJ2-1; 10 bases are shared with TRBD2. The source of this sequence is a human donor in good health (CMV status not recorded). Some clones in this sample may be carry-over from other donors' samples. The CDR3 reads CASSDSTTSGEQFF. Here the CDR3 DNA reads TGTGCCAGCAGCGATTCAACGACTAGCGGGGAGCAGTTCTTC.